The 32 T cell receptor beta chains below all came from one sample that was sequenced in a study of T cell repertoires in cytomegalovirus infection. Antigens for these TCRs are unknown. TCRdb ran MiXCR on the reads and lists one entry per CDR3 protein. The sample lists 900,000 to 950,000 distinct CDR3 sequences; approximately 30% were seen once. The sequencing used cultured CD8+ T cells from PBMCs, collected from culture after CMV antigen stimulation. These receptors were taken from a human donor in good health (CMV status not recorded). Some clones in this sample may be carry-over from other donors' samples.

The J gene is TRBJ2-5, the V gene TRBV12-3 or TRBV12-4; TRBD2 matches 10 bases. This CDR3 is built from 16 residues. The J segment lost 5 bases and the V segment lost 3 bases, leaving 9 bases of the junction unmatched. CDR3 sequence (DNA): TGTGCCAGCAGTTTTGTAGCGGGGGGTACGGGTGAGACCCAGTACTTC. Its protein product is CASSFVAGGTGETQYF.

This clonotype was found a few times. The genes are TRBV7-9 and TRBJ2-1; TRBD2 agrees at 10 bases. The CDR3 has 14 residues. Germline CDR1 is SEHNR and CDR2 is FQNEAQ (reference sequence). The junction had 10 bases not matched to a gene; V was cut back by 8 bases and J by 9 bases. Written as DNA, the CDR3 is TGTGCCAGCGCACCGAGCGGGGGGGCCCGTGAGCAGTTCTTC. This gives the protein CASAPSGGAREQFF.

V usage is TRBV3-1 and J usage is TRBJ2-3, with TRBD2 matching 8 bases. CDR1 and CDR2 (germline): LGHDT, YNNKEL (reference sequence). Trimming cost V 2 bases and J 2 bases; bases outside gene matches: 6. CDR3 length equals 16 residues. As DNA, the CDR3 is TGTGCCAGCAGCCAAAAAGGGACTAGTCTCACAGATACGCAGTATTTT. Its translation: CASSQKGTSLTDTQYF.

The chain carries TRBV6-1 and TRBJ2-7; D is tentatively TRBD1 or TRBD2 (5 bases each). The V and J ends lost 8 bases and 2 bases respectively, with 25 bases between them. The CDR3 contains 17 residues. Per germline, CDR1 MNHNS and CDR2 SASEGT. The CDR3 region has the DNA TGTGCCAGCCCTAGTGCCACCCGGGGACGGCAGGCCTACGAGCAGTACTTC. This encodes CASPSATRGRQAYEQYF.

The gene calls are TRBV3-1 and TRBJ2-1; 7 bases map to TRBD1. Per the germline V gene, CDR1 is LGHDT and CDR2 is YNNKEL (reference sequence). The CDR3 runs to 17 residues. The junction had 17 bases not matched to a gene; V was cut back by 6 bases and J by 6 bases. CDR3 bases: TGTGCCAGCAGTCTCGAGGGGGCTAGCATTCCCACCAATGAGCAGTTCTTC. The encoded protein is CASSLEGASIPTNEQFF.

In this sample, this clonotype turned up many times. This chain links TRBV7-2 with TRBJ2-2; 9 bases are shared with TRBD2. The germline gives CDR1 SGHTA, CDR2 FQGNSA. The CDR3 contains 16 residues. The V gene end was trimmed by 3 bases and the J gene end by 5 bases; junction bases not matched to a gene: 7. The CDR3 is CASSFRVAGETGELFF. DNA of the CDR3: TGTGCCAGCAGCTTCAGGGTAGCGGGGGAGACCGGGGAGCTGTTTTTT.

Here the CDR3 DNA reads TGTGCCAGCAGTTTATATTCAGGGAGGGGAGAGCAAGAGACCCAGTACTTC. Its protein product is CASSLYSGRGEQETQYF. V is TRBV27 and J is TRBJ2-5, with TRBD2 identical over 7 bases. This CDR3 region has 17 residues. V lost 1 base and J lost 2; bases outside the gene matches: 10. Per germline, CDR1 MNHEY and CDR2 SMNVEV (reference sequence).

This clonotype has a handful of counts. The V call is TRBV6-2 or TRBV6-3, the J call TRBJ2-3, with 7 bases aligning to TRBD2. Germline CDR1 reads MNHEY; CDR2 reads SVGEGT. The CDR3 runs to 14 residues. V was pared by 4 bases and J by 1 base, with 2 bases of the junction left unmatched. CDR3: CASSFSGRTDTQYF. DNA of the CDR3: TGTGCCAGCAGTTTTAGCGGGCGCACAGATACGCAGTATTTT.

J is TRBJ1-5 and V is TRBV5-5, with D unresolved. Germline CDR1 SGHKS, CDR2 YYEKEE (reference sequence). Trimming cost V 3 bases and J 9 bases, with 10 bases left between them. This CDR3 has 12 residues. This CDR3 is CASSSRGGPQHF. CDR3 nucleotide sequence: TGTGCCAGCAGCTCCCGAGGCGGGCCCCAGCATTTT. Based on the CDR3 plus reference TRBV5-5 and TRBJ1-5, the full variable domain is DAGVTQSPTHLIKTRGQQVTLRCSPISGHKSVSWYQQVLGQGPQFIFQYYEKEERGRGNFPDRFSARQFPNYSSELNVNALLLGDSALYLCASSSRGGPQHFGDGTRLSIL.

This clonotype has at least ten counts. The rearrangement uses TRBV7-6 and TRBJ2-3; maybe TRBD2 (5 bases). Between the trimmed V and J ends, which lost 4 bases and 6 bases, there was a span of 17 bases. CDR1 is SGHVS, CDR2 FNYEAQ, per germline. The CDR3 runs 15 residues. The CDR3: CASSSSGLRGDTQYF. As DNA, the CDR3 is TGTGCCAGCAGCTCAAGCGGACTCAGAGGGGATACGCAGTATTTT.

The chain joins TRBV20-1 to TRBJ1-2; D perhaps matches TRBD1 (5 bases). V gave up 3 bases and J gave up 11 bases, with 22 bases separating them. The CDR3 sequence is 14 residues long. In germline, CDR1 is DFQATT, CDR2 SNEGSKA (reference sequence). The DNA for the CDR3 is TGCAGTGCTAGTTTGGGGACGCACAGACTAAGGTACACCTTC. This sequence encodes CSASLGTHRLRYTF.

This clonotype has ten or more counts. This sequence joins TRBV6-5 and TRBJ1-1; TRBD1 matches at 7 bases. CDR1 MNHEY and CDR2 SVGAGI come from the germline V gene. This CDR3 has 16 residues. Trimming removed 2 bases from V and 0 bases from J; junction bases left unmatched: 6. The CDR3 spells CASSYDREAVNTEAFF. The CDR3 DNA follows: TGTGCCAGCAGTTACGACAGGGAGGCGGTGAACACTGAAGCTTTCTTT.

The chain employs TRBV2 and TRBJ1-1; D not certain. The CDR3 runs 11 residues. Deletions cut 6 bases from V and 4 bases from J, with 6 bases between. The germline V gene encodes CDR1 SNHLY and CDR2 FYNNEI. The CDR3: CASRDFTEAFF. CDR3 bases: TGTGCCAGCAGGGACTTCACTGAAGCTTTCTTT.

The rearrangement uses TRBV7-6 and TRBJ1-2; 8 nucleotides align to TRBD1. The V gene's germline CDR1 is SGHVS and CDR2 FNYEAQ. V was clipped by 4 bases and J by 2 bases; unmatched bases: 6. CDR3 size: 15 residues. The CDR3 DNA sequence: TGTGCCAGCAGCTCACCCCGACAGGGGAACTATGGCTACACCTTC. This gives the protein CASSSPRQGNYGYTF.

This clonotype came up once. The rearrangement links TRBV7-6 to TRBJ2-6; D unclear. Trimming took 2 bases from V and 8 from J, leaving 10 bases between them. The V gene's germline CDR1 is SGHVS and CDR2 FNYEAQ. The CDR3 is 14 amino acids. CDR3 sequence: CASSLSEAPNVLTF. For the CDR3, the DNA is TGTGCCAGCAGCTTATCTGAGGCCCCCAACGTCCTGACTTTC.

V usage is TRBV29-1 and J usage is TRBJ2-3; tentatively, D is TRBD2 (7 bases). The CDR3 totals 16 residues. Germline CDR1 SQVTM, CDR2 ANQGSEA. V was shortened by 1 base and J by 2 bases, with 16 bases between the two germline ends. CDR3 protein: CSVEASGAGATDTQYF. CDR3 DNA sequence: TGCAGCGTTGAAGCCTCCGGGGCGGGGGCCACAGATACGCAGTATTTT.

This chain uses TRBV25-1 with TRBJ2-7, with D uncertain. The CDR3 consists of 13 residues. V was pared by 1 base and J by 4 bases, with 8 bases between. The germline V gene encodes CDR1 MGHDK and CDR2 SYGVNS. The CDR3 reads CASSEFSFYEQYF. The CDR3 DNA reads TGTGCCAGCAGTGAATTCAGCTTTTACGAGCAGTACTTC.

This clonotype showed up just a few times. The rearrangement uses TRBV10-3 and TRBJ1-1; 7 positions match TRBD1. V was pared by 6 bases and J by 1 base, with 17 bases of the junction left unmatched. Per the germline V gene, CDR1 is ENHRY and CDR2 is SYGVKD. This CDR3 has 18 amino acids. CDR3 sequence (DNA): TGTGCCATCAGGGTGACAGGGTCGAGTTCTTTTCGGAACACTGAAGCTTTCTTT. Residues: CAIRVTGSSSFRNTEAFF.

The chain recombines TRBV12-3 or TRBV12-4 with TRBJ2-7; D is perhaps TRBD2 (5 bases). V shed 0 bases and J shed 4 bases, with 13 bases lying between them. This CDR3 spans 15 amino acids. This CDR3 reads CASSLAVALGYEQYF. Here the CDR3 DNA reads TGTGCCAGCAGTTTAGCGGTTGCACTAGGATACGAGCAGTACTTC.

V is TRBV6-1 and J is TRBJ1-5; perhaps TRBD1 as D (6 bases). CDR1 and CDR2 from the germline V gene are MNHNS and SASEGT. The CDR3 length is 14 residues. Trimming left V 1 base short and J 6 bases short, with 10 bases between. The CDR3 loop reads CASSEDRDFQPQHF. The CDR3 nucleotides read TGTGCCAGCAGTGAAGACAGGGACTTTCAGCCCCAGCATTTT.

This clonotype was counted a few times. This chain joins TRBV11-2 and TRBJ1-2; 8 bases agree with TRBD1. The germline V gene encodes CDR1 SGHAT and CDR2 FQNNGV. The CDR3 totals 16 residues. V dropped 5 bases and J dropped 2; count of bases not matched to a gene: 10. This chain's CDR3 is CASSPDAWTGNYGYTF. The CDR3 region has the DNA TGTGCCAGCAGCCCCGACGCCTGGACAGGGAACTATGGCTACACCTTC.

This clonotype was recorded at least ten times. This chain connects TRBV7-9 to TRBJ1-2, with D possibly being TRBD1 (5 bases). The germline V gene encodes CDR1 SEHNR and CDR2 FQNEAQ (reference sequence). The CDR3 is 12 residues long. V dropped 4 bases and J dropped 6 bases, with 9 bases sitting between them. This CDR3 reads CASSSRGDGYTF. DNA for the CDR3: TGTGCCAGCAGCTCGCGGGGGGATGGCTACACCTTC.

This clonotype was counted between two and nine times. The chain joins TRBV6-1 to TRBJ2-3; TRBD2 matches at 15 bases. This CDR3 has 15 amino acids. J was trimmed by 6 bases and V by 7 bases; bases with no gene match: 5. The V gene's germline CDR1 is MNHNS and CDR2 SASEGT. CDR3 DNA: TGTGCCAGCACCGGGACTAGCGGGGGGCAGGATACGCAGTATTTT. Translation: CASTGTSGGQDTQYF.

The V call is TRBV7-4, the J call TRBJ2-1, with D unresolved. Germline CDR1 SGHVT, CDR2 SQSDAQ. The CDR3 spans 15 residues. The ends were cut back, 2 bases at V and 9 bases at J, with 17 bases in the middle. The CDR3 loop is CASSLSPRTLGEQFF. CDR3 DNA sequence: TGTGCCAGCAGCTTATCCCCAAGGACCCTTGGTGAGCAGTTCTTC.

The rearrangement joins TRBV4-1 to TRBJ1-4, with 7 positions matching TRBD1. Per germline, CDR1 MGHRA and CDR2 YSYEKL. The CDR3 runs to 15 residues. With 4 bases clipped from V and 3 bases from J, the junction kept 5 bases outside the gene matches. In DNA, the CDR3 is TGCGCCAGCAGCCGGATCGACAGGGCTAATGAAAAACTGTTTTTT. It encodes CASSRIDRANEKLFF.

The chain is built from TRBV6-5 and TRBJ2-5; no definite D call. The CDR3 extends over 13 amino acids. The germline CDR1 and CDR2 sequences are MNHEY and SVGAGI. Trimming stripped 4 bases from V and 2 bases from J, with 8 bases between. The CDR3 nucleotides are TGTGCCAGCAGTTCGTACAGTCAAGAGACCCAGTACTTC. Its protein product is CASSSYSQETQYF.

This clonotype was seen at least ten times. This chain links TRBV7-3 with TRBJ2-1, with TRBD2 matching over 10 bases. V shed 6 bases and J 7 bases; nucleotides not matched to a gene: 9. The CDR3 extends over 15 amino acids. Germline-derived CDR1 and CDR2 are SGHTA and FQGTGA. CDR3 residues: CASSWTSGRGNEQFF. Written as DNA, the CDR3 is TGTGCCAGCAGTTGGACTAGCGGTAGGGGAAATGAGCAGTTCTTC.

Note on this clonotype: Germline and junction disagree at one end, which may indicate a read error. The chain joins TRBV7-9 to TRBJ1-5; D call uncertain. The CDR3 loop spans 13 amino acids. Germline CDR1 and CDR2: SEHNR and FQNEAQ (reference sequence). In DNA form, the CDR3 reads TGTGTCAGCAGCTTAGACTTGGATCAGCCCCAGCATTTT. Amino acids: CVSSLDLDQPQHF. The complete variable domain, with remaining parts taken from reference TRBV7-9 and TRBJ1-5, reads DTGVSQNPRHKITKRGQNVTFRCDPISEHNRLYWYRQTLGQGPEFLTYFQNEAQLEKSRLLSDRFSAERPKGSFSTLEIQRTEQGDSAMYLCVSSLDLDQPQHFGDGTRLSIL.

This chain uses TRBV28 with TRBJ2-3, with 9 bases that match TRBD1. The germline CDR1 and CDR2 sequences are MDHEN and SYDVKM. The CDR3 extends over 18 amino acids. The ends lost 5 bases at V and 4 bases at J; junction bases unmatched: 16. The CDR3 DNA sequence: TGTGCCAGCAGTCTCAACCCCCGCCGGGACAGGGCAGCAGATACGCAGTATTTT. Translation gives CASSLNPRRDRAADTQYF. Full variable domain (rest looked up from reference TRBV28 and TRBJ2-3): DVKVTQSSRYLVKRTGEKVFLECVQDMDHENMFWYRQDPGLGLRLIYFSYDVKMKEKGDIPEGYSVSREKKERFSLILESASTNQTSMYLCASSLNPRRDRAADTQYFGPGTRLTVL.

This sequence joins TRBV20-1 and TRBJ2-7; no clear D gene. There are 13 residues in the CDR3. V was clipped by 0 bases and J by 3 bases, with 9 bases between them. CDR1 and CDR2 from the germline V gene are DFQATT and SNEGSKA (reference sequence). CDR3 loop: CSARDPADYEQYF. The CDR3 DNA follows: TGCAGTGCTAGAGATCCGGCGGACTACGAGCAGTACTTC.

This clonotype was counted between two and nine times. The chain combines TRBV7-8 with TRBJ2-2; D not resolved. The germline gives CDR1 SGHVS, CDR2 FQNEAQ. Trimming took off 5 bases at V and 4 bases at J, with 8 bases between the two ends. The CDR3 is 13 residues long. This CDR3 is CASSPDVTGELFF. CDR3 nucleotides: TGTGCCAGCAGCCCCGACGTCACCGGGGAGCTGTTTTTT.

The CDR3 loop reads CASSDTGGVMATQYF. The CDR3 nucleotides read TGTGCCAGCAGTGATACAGGGGGCGTAATGGCTACGCAGTATTTT. The chain links TRBV25-1 to TRBJ2-3; TRBD1 matches at 9 bases. CDR3 length: 15 residues. Germline loops: CDR1 MGHDK, CDR2 SYGVNS. V dropped 3 bases and J dropped 8; count of bases not matched to a gene: 9.